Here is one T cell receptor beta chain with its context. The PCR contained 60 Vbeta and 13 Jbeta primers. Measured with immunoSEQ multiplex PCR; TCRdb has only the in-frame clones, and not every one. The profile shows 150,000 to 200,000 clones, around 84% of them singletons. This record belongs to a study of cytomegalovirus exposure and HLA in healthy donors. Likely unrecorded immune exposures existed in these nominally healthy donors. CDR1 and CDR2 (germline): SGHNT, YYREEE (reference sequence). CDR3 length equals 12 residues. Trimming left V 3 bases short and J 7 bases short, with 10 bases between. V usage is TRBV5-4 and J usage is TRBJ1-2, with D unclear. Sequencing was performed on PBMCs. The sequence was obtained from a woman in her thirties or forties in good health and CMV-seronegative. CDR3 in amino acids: CASSSGSIGYTF. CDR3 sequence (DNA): TGTGCCAGCAGCTCGGGGTCTATTGGCTACACCTTC.